The 2 T cell receptor beta chains listed next were all sequenced from one sample in a study of beta chain features in type 1 diabetes. Investigators reverse transcribed all isolated RNA, so they sequenced expressed TCRB transcripts. Using immunoSEQ multiplex PCR, the repertoire was profiled, and TCRdb retains in-frame clones only, with some absent. The sample contains approximately 400,000 clones, roughly 16% of which appear only once. Sequencing used naive CD4+ T cells from blood. These receptors came from a young woman in good health.

A few counts support this clone. V gene TRBV9 combines with J gene TRBJ2-7, with D maybe TRBD1 (5 bases). Per the germline V gene, CDR1 is SGDLS and CDR2 is YYNGEE. Trimming stripped 4 bases from V and 0 bases from J, with 11 bases between. The CDR3 spans 14 residues. CDR3 region: CASSPQGSSYEQYF. In DNA, the CDR3 is TGTGCCAGCAGCCCTCAGGGAAGCTCCTACGAGCAGTACTTC.

This rearrangement joins TRBV10-3 to TRBJ2-5; 8 bases line up with TRBD2. Germline CDR1 ENHRY, CDR2 SYGVKD. The CDR3 spans 13 residues. V shed 3 bases and J 4 bases; nucleotides not matched to a gene: 1. The CDR3 nucleotides are TGTGCCATCAGTGAACGGGGGGGAGAGACCCAGTACTTC. Amino acids: CAISERGGETQYF.